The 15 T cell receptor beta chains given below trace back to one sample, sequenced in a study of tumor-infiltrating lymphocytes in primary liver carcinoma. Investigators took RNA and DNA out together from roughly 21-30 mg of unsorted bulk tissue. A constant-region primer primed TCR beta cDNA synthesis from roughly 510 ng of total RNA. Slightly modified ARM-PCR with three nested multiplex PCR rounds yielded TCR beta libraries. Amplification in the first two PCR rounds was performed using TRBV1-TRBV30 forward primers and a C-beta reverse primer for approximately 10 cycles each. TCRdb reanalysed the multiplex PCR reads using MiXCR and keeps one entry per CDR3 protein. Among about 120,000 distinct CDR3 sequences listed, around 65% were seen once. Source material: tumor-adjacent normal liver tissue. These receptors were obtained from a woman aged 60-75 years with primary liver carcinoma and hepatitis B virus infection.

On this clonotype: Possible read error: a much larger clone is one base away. CDR3 coding DNA: TGTGCCGACAGTGAACTCACCCGCAACTACGAGCAGTACTTC. It encodes CADSELTRNYEQYF. The chain joins TRBV6-1 to TRBJ2-7, with D possibly being TRBD1 (5 bases). V lost 11 bases to trimming and J lost 3 bases, with 20 bases between them. This CDR3 spans 14 amino acids. Germline V lookup: CDR1 MNHNS, CDR2 SASEGT.

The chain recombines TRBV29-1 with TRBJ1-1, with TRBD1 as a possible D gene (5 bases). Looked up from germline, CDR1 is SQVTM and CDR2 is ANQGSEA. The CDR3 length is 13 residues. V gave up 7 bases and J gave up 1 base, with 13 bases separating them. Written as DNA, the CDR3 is TGCAGCGCTGGGGCAGAGACGAACACTGAAGCTTTCTTT. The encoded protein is CSAGAETNTEAFF.

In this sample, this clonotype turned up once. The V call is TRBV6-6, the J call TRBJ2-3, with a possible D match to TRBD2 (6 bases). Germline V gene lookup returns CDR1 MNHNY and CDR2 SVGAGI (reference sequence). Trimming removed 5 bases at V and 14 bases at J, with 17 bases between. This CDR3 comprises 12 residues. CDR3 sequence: CASSLGGDALYF. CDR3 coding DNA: TGTGCCAGCAGTCTCGGGGGAGATGCGCTGTATTTT.

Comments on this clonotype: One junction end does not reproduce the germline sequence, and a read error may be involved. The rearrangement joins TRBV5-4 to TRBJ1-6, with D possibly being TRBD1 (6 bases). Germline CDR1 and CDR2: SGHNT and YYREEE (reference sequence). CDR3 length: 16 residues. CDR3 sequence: CANSPQGGSYYSPLHF. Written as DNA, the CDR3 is TGTGCCAACAGCCCACAGGGCGGATCCTATTATTCACCCCTCCACTTT.

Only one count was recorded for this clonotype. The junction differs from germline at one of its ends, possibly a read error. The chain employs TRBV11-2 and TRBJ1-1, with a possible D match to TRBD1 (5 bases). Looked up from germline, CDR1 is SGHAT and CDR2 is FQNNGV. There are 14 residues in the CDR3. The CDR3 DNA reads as TGTGCCAGTAGCCATACAGGCCCGAACACTGAAGCCTTCTTT. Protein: CASSHTGPNTEAFF.

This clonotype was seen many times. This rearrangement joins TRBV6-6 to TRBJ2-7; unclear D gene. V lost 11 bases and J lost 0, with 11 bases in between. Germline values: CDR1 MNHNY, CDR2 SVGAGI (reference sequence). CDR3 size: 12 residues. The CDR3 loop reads CASEASSYEQYF. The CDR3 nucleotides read TGTGCCTCAGAGGCGAGCTCCTACGAGCAGTACTTC.

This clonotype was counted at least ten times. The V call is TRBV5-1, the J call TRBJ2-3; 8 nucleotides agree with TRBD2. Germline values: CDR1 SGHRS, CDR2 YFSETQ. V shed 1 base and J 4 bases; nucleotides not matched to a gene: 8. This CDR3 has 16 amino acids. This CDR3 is CASSLQAGAGADTQYF. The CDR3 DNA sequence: TGCGCCAGCAGCTTGCAAGCGGGAGCCGGTGCAGATACGCAGTATTTT.

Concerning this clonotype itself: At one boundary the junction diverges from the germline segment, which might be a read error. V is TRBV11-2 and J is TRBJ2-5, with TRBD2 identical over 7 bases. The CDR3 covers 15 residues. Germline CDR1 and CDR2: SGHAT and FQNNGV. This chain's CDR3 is CASSPAGGSGETHYF. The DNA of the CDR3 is TGCGCCAGCAGCCCCGCAGGCGGGAGTGGAGAGACCCATTACTTC.

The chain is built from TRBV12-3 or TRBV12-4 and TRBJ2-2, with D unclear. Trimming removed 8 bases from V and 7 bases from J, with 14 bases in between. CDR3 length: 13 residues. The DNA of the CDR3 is TGTGCCAGCGGCGGCAGGATAGACGGGGAGCTGTTTTTT. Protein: CASGGRIDGELFF.

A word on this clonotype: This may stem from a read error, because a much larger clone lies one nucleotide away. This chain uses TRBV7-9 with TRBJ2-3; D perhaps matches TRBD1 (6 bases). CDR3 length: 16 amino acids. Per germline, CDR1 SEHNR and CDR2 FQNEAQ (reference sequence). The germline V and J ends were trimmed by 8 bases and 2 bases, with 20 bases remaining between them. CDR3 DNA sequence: TGTGCCAGCGGGCTGGAACAGGGCCTTATCACAGATACGCAGTATTTT. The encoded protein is CASGLEQGLITDTQYF.

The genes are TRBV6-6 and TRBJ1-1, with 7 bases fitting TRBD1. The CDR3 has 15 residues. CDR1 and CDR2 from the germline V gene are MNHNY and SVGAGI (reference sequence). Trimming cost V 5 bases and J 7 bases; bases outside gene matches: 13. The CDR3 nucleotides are TGTGCCAGCAGTCCCCGGGACAGACCTTATAGTGAAGCTTTCTTT. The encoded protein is CASSPRDRPYSEAFF.

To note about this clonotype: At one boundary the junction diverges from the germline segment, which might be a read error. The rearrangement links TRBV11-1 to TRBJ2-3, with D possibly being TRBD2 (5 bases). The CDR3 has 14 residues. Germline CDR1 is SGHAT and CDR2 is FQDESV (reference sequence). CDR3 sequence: CVSSPASSTDTQYF. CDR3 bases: TGTGTCAGCAGCCCCGCTAGCAGCACAGATACGCAGTATTTT.

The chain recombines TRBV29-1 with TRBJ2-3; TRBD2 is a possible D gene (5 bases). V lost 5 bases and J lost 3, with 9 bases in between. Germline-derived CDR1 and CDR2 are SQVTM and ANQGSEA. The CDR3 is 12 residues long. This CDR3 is CSVTPGTDTQYF. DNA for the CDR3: TGCAGCGTTACCCCGGGGACAGATACGCAGTATTTT.

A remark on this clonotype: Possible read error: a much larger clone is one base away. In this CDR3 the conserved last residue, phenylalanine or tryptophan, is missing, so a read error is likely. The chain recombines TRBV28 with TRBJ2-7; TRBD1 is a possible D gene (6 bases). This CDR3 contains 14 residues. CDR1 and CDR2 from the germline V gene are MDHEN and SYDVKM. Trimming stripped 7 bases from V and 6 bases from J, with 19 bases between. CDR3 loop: CASISREGGSEQYL. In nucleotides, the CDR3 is TGTGCCAGCATCTCAAGGGAAGGGGGTAGCGAGCAGTACTTA.

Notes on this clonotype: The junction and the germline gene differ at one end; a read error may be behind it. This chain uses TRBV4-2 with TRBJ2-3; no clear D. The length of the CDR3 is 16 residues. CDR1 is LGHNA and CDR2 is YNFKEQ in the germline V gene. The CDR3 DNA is TGTGCCAGCAACCAACGAGCCATACTTAGCACAGATACGCAGTATTTT. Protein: CASNQRAILSTDTQYF.